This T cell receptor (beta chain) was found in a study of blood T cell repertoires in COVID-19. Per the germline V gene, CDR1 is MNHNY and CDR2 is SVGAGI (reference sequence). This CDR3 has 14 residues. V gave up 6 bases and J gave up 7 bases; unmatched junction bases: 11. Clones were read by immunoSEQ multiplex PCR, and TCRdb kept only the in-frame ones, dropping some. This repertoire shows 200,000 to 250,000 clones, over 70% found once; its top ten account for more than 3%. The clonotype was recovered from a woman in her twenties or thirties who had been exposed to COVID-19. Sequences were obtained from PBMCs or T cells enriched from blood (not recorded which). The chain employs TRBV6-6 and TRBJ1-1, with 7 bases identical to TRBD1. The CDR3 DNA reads TGTGCCAGCAGGCTCCGAGAGGGGGCGGGTGAAGCTTTCTTT. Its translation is CASRLREGAGEAFF.